This T cell receptor beta chain was sequenced for a study of T-cell memory formation after mild COVID-19. TCRdb processed the 5' RACE reads anew with MiXCR; each CDR3 protein has one entry. Among around 110,000 distinct CDR3 sequences listed, 13% to 15% were seen once. Points from the study as a whole: Clones shrinking from day 15 to 85 showed even CD4/CD8 mixes; later expanders tilted CD4+. For second-wave clones that peaked at day 37, SARS-CoV-2 specificity went unverified.

This clonotype was detected ten times or more. Its specificity is unknown. Deletions cut 1 base from V and 4 bases from J, with 4 bases between. The germline V gene has CDR1 MGHRA and CDR2 YSYEKL. This CDR3 has 12 amino acids. The chain couples TRBV4-1 to TRBJ2-5; D ambiguous. What was sequenced was PBMCs or a T cell subset sorted from them (not recorded which). This receptor was identified in a man younger than 30 who had mild COVID-19 (a few samples of this study predate the infection). Cell type and time point are not known. This CDR3 is CASSQGRETQYF. In DNA form, the CDR3 reads TGCGCCAGCAGCCAAGGGCGAGAGACCCAGTACTTC.